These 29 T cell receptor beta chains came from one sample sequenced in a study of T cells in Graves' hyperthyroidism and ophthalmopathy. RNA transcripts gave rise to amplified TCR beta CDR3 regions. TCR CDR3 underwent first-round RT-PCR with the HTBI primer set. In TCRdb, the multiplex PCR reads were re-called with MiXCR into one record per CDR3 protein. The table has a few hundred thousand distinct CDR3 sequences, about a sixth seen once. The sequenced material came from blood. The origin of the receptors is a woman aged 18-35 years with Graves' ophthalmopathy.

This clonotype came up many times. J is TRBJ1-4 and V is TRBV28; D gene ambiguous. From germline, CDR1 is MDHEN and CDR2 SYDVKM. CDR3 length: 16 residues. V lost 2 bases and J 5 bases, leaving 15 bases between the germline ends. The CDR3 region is CASSLRPSDGNEKLFF. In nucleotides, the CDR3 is TGTGCCAGCAGTTTAAGGCCATCGGACGGGAATGAAAAACTGTTTTTT. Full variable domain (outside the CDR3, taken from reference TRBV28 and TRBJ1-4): DVKVTQSSRYLVKRTGEKVFLECVQDMDHENMFWYRQDPGLGLRLIYFSYDVKMKEKGDIPEGYSVSREKKERFSLILESASTNQTSMYLCASSLRPSDGNEKLFFGSGTQLSVL.

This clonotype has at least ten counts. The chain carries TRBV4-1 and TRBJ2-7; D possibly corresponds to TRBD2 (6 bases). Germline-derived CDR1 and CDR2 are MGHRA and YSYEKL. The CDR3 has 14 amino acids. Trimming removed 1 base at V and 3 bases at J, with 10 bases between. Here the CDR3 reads CASSQAGGGYEQYF. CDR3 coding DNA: TGCGCCAGCAGCCAAGCTGGGGGAGGCTACGAGCAGTACTTC.

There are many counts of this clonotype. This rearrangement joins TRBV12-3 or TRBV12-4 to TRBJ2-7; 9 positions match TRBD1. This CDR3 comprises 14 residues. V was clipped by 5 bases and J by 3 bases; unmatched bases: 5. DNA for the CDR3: TGTGCCAGCAGTCCCACGACAGGGGGCTACGAGCAGTACTTC. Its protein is CASSPTTGGYEQYF.

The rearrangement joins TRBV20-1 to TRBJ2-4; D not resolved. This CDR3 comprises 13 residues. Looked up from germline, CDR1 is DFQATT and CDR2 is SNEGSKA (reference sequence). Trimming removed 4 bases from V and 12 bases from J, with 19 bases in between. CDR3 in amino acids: CSANSPQAGSQYF. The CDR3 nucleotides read TGCAGTGCTAATTCCCCGCAGGCCGGAAGTCAGTACTTC.

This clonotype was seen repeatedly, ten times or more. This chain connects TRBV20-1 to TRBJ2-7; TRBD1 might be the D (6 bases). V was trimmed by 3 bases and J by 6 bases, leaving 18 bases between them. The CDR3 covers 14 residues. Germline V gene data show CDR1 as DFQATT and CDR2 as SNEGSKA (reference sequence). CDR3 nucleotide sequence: TGCAGTGCTAGTGGGTCCCAGGGGTTGGGCGAGCAGTACTTC. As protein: CSASGSQGLGEQYF.

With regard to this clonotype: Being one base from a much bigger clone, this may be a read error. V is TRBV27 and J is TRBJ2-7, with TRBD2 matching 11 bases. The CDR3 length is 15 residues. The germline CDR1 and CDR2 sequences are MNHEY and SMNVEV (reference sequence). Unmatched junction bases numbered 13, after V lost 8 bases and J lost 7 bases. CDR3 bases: TGTGCCAGCGGTGGATTAGCGGGAGGGCGTCTGGAGCAGTACTTC. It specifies CASGGLAGGRLEQYF.

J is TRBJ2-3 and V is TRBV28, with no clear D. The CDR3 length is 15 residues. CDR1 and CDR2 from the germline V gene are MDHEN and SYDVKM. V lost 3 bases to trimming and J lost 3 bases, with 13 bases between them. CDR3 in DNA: TGTGCCAGCAGTTTCGGTCGAACGTTTACAGATACGCAGTATTTT. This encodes CASSFGRTFTDTQYF.

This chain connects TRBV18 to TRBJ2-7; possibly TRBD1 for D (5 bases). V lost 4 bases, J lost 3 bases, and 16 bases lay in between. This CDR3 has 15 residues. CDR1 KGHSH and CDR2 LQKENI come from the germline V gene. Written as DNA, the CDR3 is TGTGCCAGCTCACTCGGCGGACACCTAGACTACGAGCAGTACTTC. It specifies CASSLGGHLDYEQYF.

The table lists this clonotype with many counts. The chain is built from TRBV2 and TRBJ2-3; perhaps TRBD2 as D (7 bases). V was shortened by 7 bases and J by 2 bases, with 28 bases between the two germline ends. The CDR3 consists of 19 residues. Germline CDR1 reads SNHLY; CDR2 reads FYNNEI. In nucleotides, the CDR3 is TGTGCCAGCATCGCAGGGTTGGGGGCGGGAGCGTCCATCACAGATACGCAGTATTTT. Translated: CASIAGLGAGASITDTQYF. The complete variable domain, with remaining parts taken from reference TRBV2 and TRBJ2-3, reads EPEVTQTPSHQVTQMGQEVILRCVPISNHLYFYWYRQILGQKVEFLVSFYNNEISEKSEIFDDQFSVERPDGSNFTLKIRSTKLEDSAMYFCASIAGLGAGASITDTQYFGPGTRLTVL.

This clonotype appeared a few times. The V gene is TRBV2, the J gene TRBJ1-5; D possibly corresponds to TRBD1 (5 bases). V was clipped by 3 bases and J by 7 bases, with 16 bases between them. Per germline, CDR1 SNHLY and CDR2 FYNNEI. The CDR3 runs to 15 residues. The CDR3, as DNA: TGTGCCAGCAGTGAGGAGCAGGGTCAACGGCAGCCCCAGCATTTT. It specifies CASSEEQGQRQPQHF.

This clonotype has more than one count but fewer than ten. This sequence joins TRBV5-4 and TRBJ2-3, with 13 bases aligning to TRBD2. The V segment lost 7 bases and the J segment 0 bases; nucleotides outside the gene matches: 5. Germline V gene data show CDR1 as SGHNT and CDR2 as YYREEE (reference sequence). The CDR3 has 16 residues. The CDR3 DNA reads TGTGCCAGCGGACTAGCGGGAGTCCGGAGCACAGATACGCAGTATTTT. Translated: CASGLAGVRSTDTQYF.

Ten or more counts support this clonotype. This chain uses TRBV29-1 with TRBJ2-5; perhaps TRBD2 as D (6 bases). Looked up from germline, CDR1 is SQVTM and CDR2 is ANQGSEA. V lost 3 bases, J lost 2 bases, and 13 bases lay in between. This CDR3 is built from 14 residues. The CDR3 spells CSVEGWRDQETQYF. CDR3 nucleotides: TGCAGCGTTGAGGGGTGGCGGGATCAAGAGACCCAGTACTTC. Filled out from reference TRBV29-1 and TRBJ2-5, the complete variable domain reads SAVISQKPSRDICQRGTSLTIQCQVDSQVTMMFWYRQQPGQSLTLIATANQGSEATYESGFVIDKFPISRPNLTFSTLTVSNMSPEDSSIYLCSVEGWRDQETQYFGPGTRLLVL.

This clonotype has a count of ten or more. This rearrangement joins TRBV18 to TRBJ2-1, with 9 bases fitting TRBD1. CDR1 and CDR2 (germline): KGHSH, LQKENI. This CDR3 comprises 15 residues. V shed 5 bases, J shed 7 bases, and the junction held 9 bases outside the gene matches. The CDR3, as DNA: TGTGCCAGCTCAGAACCCGGGACAGGGAGAAATGAGCAGTTCTTC. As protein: CASSEPGTGRNEQFF.

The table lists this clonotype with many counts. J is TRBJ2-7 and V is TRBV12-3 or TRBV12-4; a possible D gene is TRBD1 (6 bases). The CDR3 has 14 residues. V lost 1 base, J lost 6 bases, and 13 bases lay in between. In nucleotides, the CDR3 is TGTGCCAGCAGTTTAGGGGCAGGGGAACGCGAGCAGTACTTC. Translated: CASSLGAGEREQYF.

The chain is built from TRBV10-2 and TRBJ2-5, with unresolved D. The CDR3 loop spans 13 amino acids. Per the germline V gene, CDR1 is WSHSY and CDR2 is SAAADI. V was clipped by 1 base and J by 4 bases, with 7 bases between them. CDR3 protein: CASSELSGETQYF. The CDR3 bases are TGCGCCAGCAGTGAGTTATCGGGAGAGACCCAGTACTTC.

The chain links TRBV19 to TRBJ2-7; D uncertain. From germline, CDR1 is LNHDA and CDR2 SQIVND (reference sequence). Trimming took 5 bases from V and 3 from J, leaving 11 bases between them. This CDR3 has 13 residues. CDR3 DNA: TGTGCCAGTAGTGAGACCGGGCGCTACGAGCAGTACTTC. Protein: CASSETGRYEQYF.

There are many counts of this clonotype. This chain's CDR3 is CSASGRYDEQYF. The CDR3 DNA sequence: TGCAGTGCCTCGGGAAGGTACGACGAGCAGTACTTC. The rearrangement links TRBV20-1 to TRBJ2-7, with D perhaps TRBD2 (5 bases). V lost 6 bases, J lost 5 bases, and 14 bases lay in between. CDR1 and CDR2 from the germline V gene are DFQATT and SNEGSKA (reference sequence). The CDR3 extends over 12 amino acids.

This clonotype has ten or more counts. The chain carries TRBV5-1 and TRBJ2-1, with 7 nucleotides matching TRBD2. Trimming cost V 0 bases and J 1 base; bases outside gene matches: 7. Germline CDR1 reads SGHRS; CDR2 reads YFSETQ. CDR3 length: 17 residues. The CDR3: CASSLDLAGESYNEQFF. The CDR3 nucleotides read TGCGCCAGCAGCTTGGATTTGGCGGGGGAGTCCTACAATGAGCAGTTCTTC.

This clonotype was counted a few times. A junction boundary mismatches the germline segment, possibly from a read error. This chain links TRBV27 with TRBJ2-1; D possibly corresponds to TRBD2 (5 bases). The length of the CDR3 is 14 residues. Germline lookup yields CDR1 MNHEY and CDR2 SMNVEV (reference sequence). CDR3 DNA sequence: TGTGCCAGCAAACTGAGCGGAGACTACAATAAGCAGTTCTTC. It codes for CASKLSGDYNKQFF.

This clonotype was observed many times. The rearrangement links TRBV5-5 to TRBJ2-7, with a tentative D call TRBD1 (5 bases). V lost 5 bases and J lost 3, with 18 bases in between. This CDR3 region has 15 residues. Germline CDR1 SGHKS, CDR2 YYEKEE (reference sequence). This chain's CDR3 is CASRDKPTVSYEQYF. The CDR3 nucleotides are TGTGCCAGCAGAGACAAACCGACAGTAAGCTACGAGCAGTACTTC.

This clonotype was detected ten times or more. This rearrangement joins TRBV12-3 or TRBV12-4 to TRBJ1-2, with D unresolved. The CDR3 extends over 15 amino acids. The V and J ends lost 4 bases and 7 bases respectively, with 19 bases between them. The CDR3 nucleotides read TGTGCCAGCAGTTCGTTTGACATAATTCGACGTGGCTACACCTTC. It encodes CASSSFDIIRRGYTF.

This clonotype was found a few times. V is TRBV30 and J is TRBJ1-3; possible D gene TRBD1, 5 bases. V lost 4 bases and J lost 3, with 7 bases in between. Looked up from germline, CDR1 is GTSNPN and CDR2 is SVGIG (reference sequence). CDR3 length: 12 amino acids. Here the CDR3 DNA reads TGTGCCTGGATAGGGGATGGAAACACCATATATTTT. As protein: CAWIGDGNTIYF.

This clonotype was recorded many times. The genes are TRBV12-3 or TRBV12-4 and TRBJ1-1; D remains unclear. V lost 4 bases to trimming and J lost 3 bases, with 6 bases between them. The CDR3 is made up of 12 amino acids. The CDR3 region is CASSSLDTEAFF. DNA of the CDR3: TGTGCCAGCAGTTCGCTGGACACTGAAGCTTTCTTT.

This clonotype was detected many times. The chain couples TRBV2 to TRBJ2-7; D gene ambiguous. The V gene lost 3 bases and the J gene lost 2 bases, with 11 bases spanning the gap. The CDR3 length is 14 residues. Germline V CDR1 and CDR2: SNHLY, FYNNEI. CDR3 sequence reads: CASSEQARAYEQYF. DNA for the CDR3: TGTGCCAGCAGTGAGCAGGCGCGAGCCTACGAGCAGTACTTC.

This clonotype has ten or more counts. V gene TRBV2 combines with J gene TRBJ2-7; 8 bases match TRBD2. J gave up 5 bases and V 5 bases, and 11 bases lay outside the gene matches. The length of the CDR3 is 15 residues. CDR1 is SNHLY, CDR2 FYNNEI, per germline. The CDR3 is CASSIARGGPNEQYF. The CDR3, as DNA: TGTGCCAGCAGTATCGCCCGGGGGGGCCCCAACGAGCAGTACTTC. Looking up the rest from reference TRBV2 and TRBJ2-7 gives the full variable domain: EPEVTQTPSHQVTQMGQEVILRCVPISNHLYFYWYRQILGQKVEFLVSFYNNEISEKSEIFDDQFSVERPDGSNFTLKIRSTKLEDSAMYFCASSIARGGPNEQYFGPGTRLTVT.

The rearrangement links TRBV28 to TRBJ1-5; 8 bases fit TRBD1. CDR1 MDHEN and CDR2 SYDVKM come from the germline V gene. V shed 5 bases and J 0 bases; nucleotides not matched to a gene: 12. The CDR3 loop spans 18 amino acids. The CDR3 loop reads CASSTEGTGLYSNQPQHF. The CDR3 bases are TGTGCCAGCAGTACAGAAGGGACAGGACTTTATAGCAATCAGCCCCAGCATTTT.

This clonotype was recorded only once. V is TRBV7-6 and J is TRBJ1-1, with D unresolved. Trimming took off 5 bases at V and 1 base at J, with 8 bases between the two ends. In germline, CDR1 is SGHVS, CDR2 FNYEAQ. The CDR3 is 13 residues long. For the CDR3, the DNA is TGTGCCAGCAGCAATCTAGGGAACACTGAAGCTTTCTTT. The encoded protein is CASSNLGNTEAFF.

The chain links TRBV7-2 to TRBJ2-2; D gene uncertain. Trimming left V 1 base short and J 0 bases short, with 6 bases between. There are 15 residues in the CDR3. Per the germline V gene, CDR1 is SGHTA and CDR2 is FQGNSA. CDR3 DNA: TGTGCCAGCAGCTTAGAGTTGGCGAACACCGGGGAGCTGTTTTTT. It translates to CASSLELANTGELFF.

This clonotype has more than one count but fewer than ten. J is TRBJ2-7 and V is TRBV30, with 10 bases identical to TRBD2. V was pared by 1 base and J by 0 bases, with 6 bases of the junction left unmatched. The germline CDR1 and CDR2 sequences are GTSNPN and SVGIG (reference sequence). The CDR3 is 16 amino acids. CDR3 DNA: TGTGCCTGGAGTGATCCGCCTAGCGGGAGCTCCTACGAGCAGTACTTC. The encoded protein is CAWSDPPSGSSYEQYF.